This TCR beta chain stems from a study of T cells expressing NK-cell markers. Study details: Repertoire data for TCR beta were derived from sorted T cells (CD3+CD56+NKG2C+, CD3+CD56+NKG2C- and CD3+CD56-NKG2C+). Eight donors were sequenced, of whom seven were HCMV-seropositive, while the remaining one was HCMV-seronegative. General study findings and limits: There were four donors in whom these clonotypes also led the CD3+CD56-NKG2C+ fraction.

The CDR3 covers 15 residues. On this clonotype: Its matching antigen is unknown.

In generating TCR beta cDNA, 5'RACE template switching with UMIs was used. TCRdb derives one entry per CDR3 protein from the 5' RACE reads, leaving out DNA. Across roughly 430,000 distinct CDR3 sequences, the top ten clones capture 7.3% of the sample. The source is a woman between 18 and 75 years old in good health. Specimen: blood T cells: a sorted CD56 or NKG2C T cell subset, CD4+ or CD8+ T cells, or bulk PBMC T cells (not recorded which). J is TRBJ1-5 and V is TRBV12-3 or TRBV12-4; the TCRdb call, TRBD1, lacks DNA for checking. CDR3 region: CASSFSQGANQPQHF.